This TCR beta chain derives from a study of CD8 T cells in Susac syndrome. Purification of the CD8+ and CD4+ T cells relied on negative isolation, and TEMRA cells underwent FACS enrichment. CDR1 and CDR2 from the germline V gene are KGHSH and LQKENI. The CDR3 is made up of 17 amino acids. The V gene lost 0 bases and the J gene lost 4 bases, with 18 bases spanning the gap. RNA in amounts of about 0.45 to 1 ug was reverse transcribed with random hexamers. The amplification used immunoSEQ multiplex PCR on TCR beta CDR3; it spanned 54 Vbeta and 13 Jbeta. MiXCR, applied by TCRdb to the immunoSEQ multiplex PCR reads, yields one record per CDR3 protein. Here the sample spans some 200,000 distinct CDR3 sequences, 90% to 95% being singletons.

This rearrangement joins TRBV18 to TRBJ1-2; D is uncertain. Source material: CD4+ T cells from PBMCs. This receptor was identified in a human donor with multiple sclerosis. The CDR3 reads CASSPPASAVTPYGYTF. The CDR3 nucleotides are TGTGCCAGCTCACCACCAGCGTCGGCCGTCACCCCCTATGGCTACACCTTC. Complete variable domain (other parts from reference TRBV18 and TRBJ1-2): NAGVMQNPRHLVRRRGQEARLRCSPMKGHSHVYWYRQLPEEGLKFMVYLQKENIIDESGMPKERFSAEFPKEGPSILRIQQVVRGDSAAYFCASSPPASAVTPYGYTFGSGTRLTVV.